The 2 T cell receptor beta chains given below trace back to one sample, sequenced in a study of beta chain features in type 1 diabetes. General study findings and limits: Shortening that was moderate but significant affected the TCRB CDR3s of Type 1 diabetes patients in all four CD4+ subsets.

The isolated RNA, all of it, was reverse transcribed, so expressed TCRB transcripts were what got sequenced. Libraries were prepared by immunoSEQ multiplex PCR; TCRdb keeps only in-frame clonotypes and omits some of them. The sample has 240,000 or so clones; around 21% are singletons. For these TCRs, the target antigens are not known. Sample: naive CD4+ T cells from blood. The receptors were sampled from a woman between 40 and 55 years old with type 1 diabetes.

The V gene is TRBV7-2, the J gene TRBJ2-1; 8 positions match TRBD2. From germline, CDR1 is SGHTA and CDR2 FQGNSA. The CDR3 has 16 amino acids. The V gene end was trimmed by 5 bases and the J gene end by 4 bases; junction bases not matched to a gene: 10. CDR3 sequence (DNA): TGTGCCAGCAGCCTTATTCCTAGCGGGTTTTACAATGAGCAGTTCTTC. Residues: CASSLIPSGFYNEQFF.

This clone was detected a few times. The chain couples TRBV7-9 to TRBJ1-3; tentatively, D is TRBD1 (6 bases). This CDR3 contains 15 residues. Germline V lookup: CDR1 SEHNR, CDR2 FQNEAQ (reference sequence). V was pared by 5 bases and J by 3 bases, with 14 bases between. CDR3 DNA sequence: TGTGCCAGCAGCCGAACTCGGACAGTTGGAAACACCATATATTTT. Its protein product is CASSRTRTVGNTIYF.